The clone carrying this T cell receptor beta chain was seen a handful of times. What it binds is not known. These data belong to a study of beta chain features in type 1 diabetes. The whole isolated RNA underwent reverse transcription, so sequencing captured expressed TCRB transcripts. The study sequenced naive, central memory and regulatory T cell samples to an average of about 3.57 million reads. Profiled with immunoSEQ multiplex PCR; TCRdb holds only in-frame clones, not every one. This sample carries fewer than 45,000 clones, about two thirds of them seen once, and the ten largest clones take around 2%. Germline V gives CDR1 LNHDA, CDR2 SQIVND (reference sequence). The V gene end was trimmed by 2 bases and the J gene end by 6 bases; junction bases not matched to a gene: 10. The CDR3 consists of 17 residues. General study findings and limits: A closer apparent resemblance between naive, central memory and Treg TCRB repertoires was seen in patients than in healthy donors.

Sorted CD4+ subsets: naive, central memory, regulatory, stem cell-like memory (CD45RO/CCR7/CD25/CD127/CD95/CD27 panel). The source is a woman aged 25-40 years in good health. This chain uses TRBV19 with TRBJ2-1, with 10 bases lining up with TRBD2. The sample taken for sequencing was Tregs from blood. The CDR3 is CASSITGGLAYRNEQFF. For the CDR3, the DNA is TGTGCCAGTAGTATAACTGGGGGACTAGCGTACCGCAATGAGCAGTTCTTC.